One and the same sample provided the 12 T cell receptor beta chains below, sequenced in a study of a mutant IDH1 vaccine in newly diagnosed glioma. Their target antigens are unknown. Specified time point: week 47, end of study. The investigators gave 300 ug of mutant IDH1 20-mer peptide in each vaccine dose, together with topical imiquimod. The data were produced by immunoSEQ multiplex PCR, yet TCRdb's version contains in-frame clones alone and is incomplete. The sample carries approximately 30,000 clones, approximately 92% recorded once. The source material was PBMCs, sampled from a glioma patient whose treatment included an IDH1 peptide vaccine. Receptor source: a woman in her thirties or forties with glioma.

The V and J genes are TRBV27 and TRBJ1-3, with D tentatively TRBD1 (5 bases). Trimming took off 5 bases at V and 4 bases at J, with 9 bases between the two ends. CDR3 length equals 13 residues. Germline CDR1 and CDR2: MNHEY and SMNVEV (reference sequence). The CDR3 coding sequence is TGTGCCAGCAGTCTTAACAGGGGAAACACCATATATTTT. Translated, it gives CASSLNRGNTIYF.

This clone was counted a single time. The J gene is TRBJ2-5, the V gene TRBV5-1; D is possibly TRBD2 (6 bases). Germline V gene lookup returns CDR1 SGHRS and CDR2 YFSETQ. The CDR3 has 14 residues. Trimming removed 3 bases from V and 5 bases from J, with 14 bases in between. The CDR3 here is CASSSRPAGETQYF. The CDR3 DNA reads TGCGCCAGCAGCTCCCGACCAGCGGGTGAGACCCAGTACTTC. Combining the CDR3 with reference TRBV5-1 and TRBJ2-5 gives the whole variable domain KAGVTQTPRYLIKTRGQQVTLSCSPISGHRSVSWYQQTPGQGLQFLFEYFSETQRNKGNFPGRFSGRQFSNSRSEMNVSTLELGDSALYLCASSSRPAGETQYFGPGTRLLVL.

The chain couples TRBV19 to TRBJ2-2; D may correspond to TRBD1 or TRBD2 (6 bases each). In germline, CDR1 is LNHDA, CDR2 SQIVND (reference sequence). The CDR3 covers 12 residues. V dropped 9 bases and J dropped 6 bases, with 11 bases sitting between them. The CDR3 here is CASLRGPGELFF. The CDR3 coding sequence is TGTGCCAGCCTCCGGGGGCCCGGGGAGCTGTTTTTT. Complete variable domain (other parts from reference TRBV19 and TRBJ2-2): DGGITQSPKYLFRKEGQNVTLSCEQNLNHDAMYWYRQDPGQGLRLIYYSQIVNDFQKGDIAEGYSVSREKKESFPLTVTSAQKNPTAFYLCASLRGPGELFFGEGSRLTVL.

The chain carries TRBV6-5 and TRBJ2-5, with D perhaps matching TRBD1 (8 bases). Between the trimmed V and J ends, which lost 6 bases and 5 bases, there was a span of 19 bases. From germline, CDR1 is MNHEY and CDR2 SVGAGI. The CDR3 sequence is 15 residues long. Written as DNA, the CDR3 is TGTGCCAGCAGCCACAACAGGGGGGGGGTTGAGACCCAGTACTTC. As protein: CASSHNRGGVETQYF.

This sequence joins TRBV5-1 and TRBJ1-2; D ambiguous. CDR1 SGHRS and CDR2 YFSETQ come from the germline V gene. The CDR3 extends over 13 amino acids. V lost 0 bases and J 3 bases, leaving 6 bases between the germline ends. DNA for the CDR3: TGCGCCAGCAGCTTGGACGGGGACTATGGCTACACCTTC. This encodes CASSLDGDYGYTF.

V is TRBV23-1 and J is TRBJ1-1, with a tentative D call TRBD1 (6 bases). TRBV23-1 falls under the ORF class, with uncertain function. The length of the CDR3 is 16 residues. Trimming pared 7 bases from V and 4 bases from J, leaving 22 bases between. CDR3 DNA: TGCGCCAGCACTTCGGACAGAGTAACGGAGGGCACTGAAGCTTTCTTT. It is translated as CASTSDRVTEGTEAFF.

This clone has a single count. This chain links TRBV6-5 with TRBJ1-3, with D unresolved. CDR1 and CDR2 from the germline V gene are MNHEY and SVGAGI. The CDR3 has 15 residues. Trimming pared 5 bases from V and 0 bases from J, leaving 11 bases between. The CDR3 nucleotides are TGTGCCAGCAGTAAGGACGGGAGCTCTGGAAACACCATATATTTT. The encoded protein is CASSKDGSSGNTIYF.

The V call is TRBV5-1, the J call TRBJ1-3; the D gene is possibly TRBD1 (6 bases). The germline V and J ends were trimmed by 10 bases and 0 bases, with 14 bases remaining between them. From germline, CDR1 is SGHRS and CDR2 YFSETQ. The CDR3 runs 14 residues. The CDR3 protein is CASTGGASGNTIYF. The CDR3 DNA is TGCGCCTCAACGGGGGGCGCCTCTGGAAACACCATATATTTT.

The rearrangement joins TRBV2 to TRBJ2-7; D remains ambiguous. The CDR3 covers 13 residues. Looked up from germline, CDR1 is SNHLY and CDR2 is FYNNEI. Trimming removed 5 bases from V and 3 bases from J, with 11 bases in between. CDR3 loop: CASSFSPFYEQYF. In DNA form, the CDR3 reads TGTGCCAGCAGTTTTTCCCCGTTCTACGAGCAGTACTTC.

This chain joins TRBV19 and TRBJ2-2; D is ambiguous. Germline lookup yields CDR1 LNHDA and CDR2 SQIVND (reference sequence). The length of the CDR3 is 14 residues. With 0 bases removed from V and 6 bases from J, the gap between germline ends came to 8 bases. The CDR3 DNA is TGTGCCAGTAGTATAGATGCAGCCTCCGGGGAGCTGTTTTTT. It specifies CASSIDAASGELFF. Variable domain in full (rest from reference TRBV19 and TRBJ2-2): DGGITQSPKYLFRKEGQNVTLSCEQNLNHDAMYWYRQDPGQGLRLIYYSQIVNDFQKGDIAEGYSVSREKKESFPLTVTSAQKNPTAFYLCASSIDAASGELFFGEGSRLTVL.

This sequence joins TRBV5-1 and TRBJ2-1; the D gene is possibly TRBD2 (6 bases). This CDR3 comprises 14 residues. V was pared by 0 bases and J by 7 bases, with 11 bases between. From germline, CDR1 is SGHRS and CDR2 YFSETQ. The CDR3 protein is CASSLGRARNEQFF. Here the CDR3 DNA reads TGCGCCAGCAGCTTGGGGAGGGCGAGGAATGAGCAGTTCTTC.

This sequence joins TRBV29-1 and TRBJ2-1; D is uncertain. The CDR3 totals 11 residues. V dropped 3 bases and J dropped 8 bases, with 8 bases sitting between them. CDR1 and CDR2 (germline): SQVTM, ANQGSEA. The CDR3 region has the DNA TGCAGCGTTGATAGCCGCGATGAGCAGTTCTTC. Translating it yields CSVDSRDEQFF.